This T cell receptor (beta chain) was identified in a study of tumor-infiltrating lymphocytes in primary liver carcinoma. cDNA specific to TCR beta was made from 500 ng of total RNA, with a constant-region primer employed for priming. Modified slightly, ARM-PCR produced TCR beta libraries over three nested multiplex PCR rounds. The opening two PCR rounds, ten to eleven cycles each, paired TRBV1-TRBV30 forward primers with a C-beta reverse primer. TCRdb processed the multiplex PCR reads anew with MiXCR; each CDR3 protein has one entry. The table lists 60,000 or so distinct CDR3 sequences, 71% of them singletons. Total RNA and DNA came together from around 18-30 mg of bulk tissue without cell sorting. The sampling covered five separate regions of each tumor. CDR3 length: 15 amino acids. Regarding this clonotype: Compared with germline, one end of the junction differs, possibly owing to a read error.

The specimen was liver tumor tissue from sampling region 2. Described subset: tumor region T2, inferior pole. The chain joins TRBV12-3 or TRBV12-4 to TRBJ2-5, with D tentatively TRBD2 (6 bases). The receptor's source is a man aged 35 to 55 with primary liver carcinoma and hepatitis B virus infection. CDR3 bases: TGTGACAGCAGCACCTACCCCGGGAGCGAAGAGATCCAGTACTTC. Translating gives CDSSTYPGSEEIQYF.